The clone carrying this T cell receptor beta chain showed up many times. This record comes from a study of T cells in Graves' hyperthyroidism and ophthalmopathy. The V and J ends lost 7 bases and 6 bases respectively, with 19 bases between them. The CDR3 is made up of 15 amino acids. CDR1 SNHLY and CDR2 FYNNEI come from the germline V gene. TCR beta CDR3 sequences were amplified from RNA transcripts. Researchers ran a first-round RT-PCR on the TCR CDR3 using the HTBI primer set. A single record per CDR3 protein comes from TCRdb applying MiXCR to the multiplex PCR reads. The sample yields around 390,000 distinct CDR3 sequences, about 14% seen once.

The sequence came from a woman in her thirties with Graves' ophthalmopathy. The sample taken for sequencing was blood. The genes are TRBV2 and TRBJ2-1; perhaps TRBD2 as D (7 bases). CDR3 residues: CASTNRAGAGNEQFF. CDR3 sequence (DNA): TGTGCCAGCACAAATAGGGCGGGGGCTGGCAATGAGCAGTTCTTC.